The rows below give T cell receptor beta chains drawn from one sample of a study of shared clonotypes between healthy human individuals. This table comes from immunoSEQ multiplex PCR, and its TCRdb copy is limited to in-frame clones, with some not included. The sample carries some 2,100,000 clones, almost 96% recorded once. Sequencing was done on a sample of naive CD4+ T cells sorted from blood. These receptor sequences come from a man aged 18 to 29 in good health. The CDR3 runs from the conserved cysteine through the conserved F or W. A D gene is named only where the DNA matches it firmly. Size values are once, few and many counts, or a class for expanded clones, and some rows have none.

>TRBV2|TRBJ2-5|NA|NA
TGTGCCAGCAGTATCCTAGAGGGGGAGGCCCAGTACTTC
CASSILEGEAQYF
>TRBV4-1|TRBJ2-3|NA|NA
TGCGCCAGCAGCCATGGAGGAGGGGGGCAGCGCCTGACTAGCACAGATACGCAGTATTTT
CASSHGGGGQRLTSTDTQYF
>TRBV2|TRBJ2-2|NA|NA
TGTGCCAGCAGTCCCTGGGGGCAAGGTATCACCGGGGAGCTGTTTTTT
CASSPWGQGITGELFF
>TRBV28|TRBJ1-5|TRBD1|NA
TGTGCCAGCAACCCGACAGGGGAGGGCAATCAGCCCCAGCATTTT
CASNPTGEGNQPQHF
>TRBV4-1|TRBJ2-7|NA|NA
TGCGCCAGCAGCCACGGAACAGGGTCGATATACGAGCAGTACTTC
CASSHGTGSIYEQYF
>TRBV19|TRBJ2-7|NA|once
TGTGCCAGTAGTATTTCGAGTGGGGCGGGTAGCTCCTACGAGCAGTACTTC
CASSISSGAGSSYEQYF
>TRBV6-1|TRBJ1-1|NA|NA
TGTGCCAGCAAACAGCGGAGTCAGAACACTGAAGCTTTCTTT
CASKQRSQNTEAFF
>TRBV6-6|TRBJ2-7|NA|NA
TGTGCCAGCACTTGGGACGGTACACGAAACGAGCAGTACTTC
CASTWDGTRNEQYF
>TRBV7-2|TRBJ2-5|NA|NA
TGTGCCAGCAGCTTATGGGGGGTAGTGCGAGAGACCCAGTACTTC
CASSLWGVVRETQYF
>TRBV7-2|TRBJ2-3|TRBD1|once
TGTGCCAGCAGCTTAGCCCCGACAGGGGGCCAAGATACGCAGTATTTT
CASSLAPTGGQDTQYF
>TRBV5-1|TRBJ2-3|TRBD2|once
TGCGCCAGCAAGGGAGGGACTCTAGCGGGGGCCCGCACAGATACGCAGTATTTT
CASKGGTLAGARTDTQYF
>TRBV30|TRBJ2-7|TRBD2|NA
TGTGCCTGGAGTGTGGGGAGGGGACTCTACGAGCAGTACTTC
CAWSVGRGLYEQYF
>TRBV27|TRBJ1-2|TRBD1|NA
TGTGCCAGCAGTCTGAGGACAGGCACGTATGGCTACACCTTC
CASSLRTGTYGYTF
>TRBV6-5|TRBJ1-4|TRBD1|NA
TGTGCCAGCAGCCGACAGGGCGGGCAAGAAAAACTGTTTTTT
CASSRQGGQEKLFF
>TRBV7-2|TRBJ1-1|TRBD1|NA
TGTGCCAGCAGCCGGACAGGGGTTTTCATGAACACTGAAGCTTTCTTT
CASSRTGVFMNTEAFF
>TRBV30|TRBJ1-1|NA|NA
TGTGCCTGGATTCCGCGGGCCGGATTCACTGAAGCTTTCTTT
CAWIPRAGFTEAFF
>TRBV5-1|TRBJ2-7|TRBD2|NA
TGCGCCAGCAGCTTGGAAGGGGGCGGGAGGGCCCCCTACGAGCAGTACTTC
CASSLEGGGRAPYEQYF
>TRBV10-1|TRBJ2-7|TRBD1|NA
TGCGCCAGCAGTGAGTCGGGACAGGGAGGCGAGCAGTACTTC
CASSESGQGGEQYF
>TRBV9|TRBJ2-3|NA|once
TGTGCCAGCAGCCCAACCACAGATACGCAGTATTTT
CASSPTTDTQYF
>TRBV6-1|TRBJ2-5|NA|NA
TGTGCCAGCAGTGGGAATTACCAAGAGACCCAGTACTTC
CASSGNYQETQYF
>TRBV6-6|TRBJ2-3|NA|NA
TGTGCCAGCAGCCGGGACTCGTACACAGATACGCAGTATTTT
CASSRDSYTDTQYF
>TRBV10-3|TRBJ2-7|NA|NA
TGTGCCATTTCCCCGAGGGACGGGACCTCCTACGAGCAGTACTTC
CAISPRDGTSYEQYF
>TRBV6-5|TRBJ1-2|TRBD1|NA
TGTGCCAGCAGTTCGGGGGACAGCTATGGCTACACCTTC
CASSSGDSYGYTF
>TRBV5-1|TRBJ2-2|TRBD1|NA
TGCGCCAGCAGCCGAAGGGGGACAGTAACTACGAACACCGGGGAGCTGTTTTTT
CASSRRGTVTTNTGELFF
>TRBV10-2|TRBJ1-1|NA|NA
TGCGCCAGCAGGGAAACTTGGAACACTGAAGCTTTCTTT
CASRETWNTEAFF
>TRBV6-1|TRBJ2-7|NA|NA
TGTGCCAGCAGTGAAGATGACAGGCCAATGTTCTACGAGCAGTACTTC
CASSEDDRPMFYEQYF
>TRBV29-1|TRBJ2-5|NA|NA
TGCAGCGTTACAGCGCCCGAGACCCAGTACTTC
CSVTAPETQYF
>TRBV10-3|TRBJ2-7|TRBD2|NA
TGTGCCATCAGTGAGTCCGGGACTAGCGACTACGAGCAGTACTTC
CAISESGTSDYEQYF
>TRBV9|TRBJ2-1|NA|NA
TGTGCCAGCAGCGGCGATGACAGGTACAATGAGCAGTTCTTC
CASSGDDRYNEQFF
>TRBV5-1|TRBJ1-4|TRBD1|NA
TGCGCCAGCAGCCTGGACAGGGTGGGAACTAATGAAAAACTGTTTTTT
CASSLDRVGTNEKLFF
>TRBV5-1|TRBJ1-4|NA|NA
TGCGCCAGCAGCTTGGGTTTCGGTAGGGTATTCAATGAAAAACTGTTTTTT
CASSLGFGRVFNEKLFF
>TRBV29-1|TRBJ2-3|TRBD1|once
TGCAGCGTGAGAGGGGGCTTCACAGATACGCAGTATTTT
CSVRGGFTDTQYF
>TRBV18|TRBJ2-3|TRBD1|few
TGTGCCAGCTCACCCAGGGGGGATACGCAGTATTTT
CASSPRGDTQYF
>TRBV10-2|TRBJ1-4|NA|NA
TGCGCCAGCTGGGAGGGTCCGGCAGAAGAAGAAAAACTGTTTTTT
CASWEGPAEEEKLFF
>TRBV10-3|TRBJ2-2|TRBD2|NA
TGTGCCATCAAGACTAGCGGAAACACCGGGGAGCTGTTTTTT
CAIKTSGNTGELFF
>TRBV30|TRBJ2-2|TRBD2|NA
TGTGCCTGGAGTGCGGGGGGTCCCACCGGGGAGCTGTTTTTT
CAWSAGGPTGELFF
>TRBV6-1|TRBJ1-2|TRBD1|NA
TGTGCCAGCAGTGACTTACCGGGACAGATCTATGGCTACACCTTC
CASSDLPGQIYGYTF
>TRBV19|TRBJ1-4|TRBD1|NA
TGTGCCAGTAGTATCGACAGGGATGAAAAACTGTTTTTT
CASSIDRDEKLFF
>TRBV7-6|TRBJ2-1|NA|NA
TGTGCCAGCAGCTCGTCCTTCAATGAGCAGTTCTTC
CASSSSFNEQFF
>TRBV9|TRBJ2-1|TRBD1|NA
TGTGCCAGCAGCGTAGGATTAGGGACAGGGAACTACAATGAGCAGTTCTTC
CASSVGLGTGNYNEQFF
>TRBV18|TRBJ2-7|NA|once
TGTGCCAGCTCACCACCGGGATGGGGGGACACCTACTTC
CASSPPGWGDTYF
>TRBV6-5|TRBJ2-7|NA|NA
TGTGCCAGCAGGCAGCTTGGCGAGCAGTACTTC
CASRQLGEQYF
>TRBV4-3|TRBJ2-2|TRBD2|once
TGCGCCAGCAGCCAAGATATAGCGGGAGGTACCGGGGAGCTGTTTTTT
CASSQDIAGGTGELFF
>TRBV2|TRBJ1-2|TRBD1|NA
TGTGCCAGCAGTGAGCGTAAGGGGGCGGCTGACTATGGCTACACCTTC
CASSERKGAADYGYTF
>TRBV5-4|TRBJ2-5|TRBD2|NA
TGTGCCAGCAGCCCGACTAGCGGGGTAGGAAAGACCCAGTACTTC
CASSPTSGVGKTQYF
>TRBV10-3|TRBJ2-2|TRBD1|NA
TGTGCCATCAGTGAGTCGTCCTTTGGACAGGCTGGCGGGGAGCTGTTTTTT
CAISESSFGQAGGELFF
>TRBV5-1|TRBJ2-2|NA|NA
TGCGCCAGCAGCGACGCCGGGACCTACACCGGGGAGCTGTTTTTT
CASSDAGTYTGELFF
>TRBV10-3|TRBJ1-2|TRBD1|NA
TGTGCCATCAGTGTTAGAGGGACAGGGTCCGGCTACACCTTC
CAISVRGTGSGYTF